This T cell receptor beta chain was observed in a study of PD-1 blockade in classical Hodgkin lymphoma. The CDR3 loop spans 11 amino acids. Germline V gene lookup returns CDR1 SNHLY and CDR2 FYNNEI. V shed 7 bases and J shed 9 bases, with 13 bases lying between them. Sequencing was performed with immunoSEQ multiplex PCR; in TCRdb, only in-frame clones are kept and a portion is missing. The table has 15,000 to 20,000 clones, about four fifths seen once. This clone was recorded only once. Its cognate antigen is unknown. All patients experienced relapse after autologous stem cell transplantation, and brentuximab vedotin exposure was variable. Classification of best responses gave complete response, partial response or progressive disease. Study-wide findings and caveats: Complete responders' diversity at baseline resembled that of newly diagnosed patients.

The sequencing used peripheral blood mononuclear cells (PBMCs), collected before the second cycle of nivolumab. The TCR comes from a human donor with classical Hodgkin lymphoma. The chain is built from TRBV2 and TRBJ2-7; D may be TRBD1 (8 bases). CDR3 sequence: CASKNRGGQYF. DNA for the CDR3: TGTGCCAGCAAAAACAGGGGGGGGCAGTACTTC.